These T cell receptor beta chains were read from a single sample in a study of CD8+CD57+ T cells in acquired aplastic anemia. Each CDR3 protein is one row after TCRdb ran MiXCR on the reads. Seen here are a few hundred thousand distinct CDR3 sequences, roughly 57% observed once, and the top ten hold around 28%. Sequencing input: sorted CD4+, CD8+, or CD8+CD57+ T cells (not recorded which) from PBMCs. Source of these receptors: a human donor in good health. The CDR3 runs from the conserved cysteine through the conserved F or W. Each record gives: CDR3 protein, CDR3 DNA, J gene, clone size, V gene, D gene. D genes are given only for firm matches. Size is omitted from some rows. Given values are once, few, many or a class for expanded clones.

CDR3aa: CATSDLKGASSYEQYF
CDR3nt: TGTGCCACCAGTGATTTGAAGGGGGCCAGCTCCTACGAGCAGTACTTC
j_gene: TRBJ2-7
abundance: .
v_gene: TRBV24-1
d_gene: TRBD1

CDR3aa: CATSRDPRASSYEQYF
CDR3nt: TGTGCCACCAGCAGAGATCCCCGAGCGAGCTCCTACGAGCAGTACTTC
j_gene: TRBJ2-7
abundance: .
v_gene: TRBV15
d_gene: .

CDR3aa: CATSRDRQGEQYF
CDR3nt: TGTGCCACCAGCAGAGATCGACAGGGCGAGCAGTACTTC
j_gene: TRBJ2-7
abundance: .
v_gene: TRBV15
d_gene: TRBD1

CDR3aa: CSARGPGTSLHEQYF
CDR3nt: TGCAGTGCTAGAGGCCCGGGGACTAGTCTGCACGAGCAGTACTTC
j_gene: TRBJ2-7
abundance: few
v_gene: TRBV20-1
d_gene: TRBD2

CDR3aa: CASSLGSGGPPSNIQYF
CDR3nt: TGCGCCAGCAGCTTGGGATCCGGGGGCCCACCAAGTAACATTCAGTACTTC
j_gene: TRBJ2-4
abundance: many
v_gene: TRBV5-1
d_gene: .

CDR3aa: CASSQEGGRGTDTQYF
CDR3nt: TGCGCCAGCAGCCAAGAAGGCGGGAGAGGAACAGATACGCAGTATTTT
j_gene: TRBJ2-3
abundance: many
v_gene: TRBV4-1
d_gene: TRBD2

CDR3aa: CASSPWGTTDTQYF
CDR3nt: TGCGCCAGCAGCCCCTGGGGTACCACAGATACGCAGTATTTT
j_gene: TRBJ2-3
abundance: once
v_gene: TRBV5-1
d_gene: .

CDR3aa: CASSDNLSDRGLHGYTF
CDR3nt: TGTGCCAGCAGTGACAACCTTTCGGACAGGGGACTCCATGGCTACACCTTC
j_gene: TRBJ1-2
abundance: many
v_gene: TRBV6-1
d_gene: TRBD1

CDR3aa: CASSYRDVNEQYF
CDR3nt: TGTGCCAGCAGCTACCGGGACGTCAACGAGCAGTACTTC
j_gene: TRBJ2-7
abundance: many
v_gene: TRBV5-6
d_gene: .

CDR3aa: CSARDPTGTVTGELFF
CDR3nt: TGCAGTGCTAGGGACCCGACAGGGACGGTCACCGGGGAGCTGTTTTTT
j_gene: TRBJ2-2
abundance: few
v_gene: TRBV20-1
d_gene: TRBD1

CDR3aa: CSASGGTLEGSPLHF
CDR3nt: TGCAGTGCTTCAGGGGGGACTTTGGAAGGATCACCCCTCCACTTT
j_gene: TRBJ1-6
abundance: .
v_gene: TRBV20-1
d_gene: TRBD1

CDR3aa: CASSPGLAGSYEQYF
CDR3nt: TGTGCCAGCAGCCCCGGACTAGCGGGATCCTACGAGCAGTACTTC
j_gene: TRBJ2-7
abundance: few
v_gene: TRBV7-6
d_gene: TRBD2

CDR3aa: CASRRTGGNEKLFF
CDR3nt: TGTGCCAGTAGGAGGACAGGCGGTAATGAAAAACTGTTTTTT
j_gene: TRBJ1-4
abundance: .
v_gene: TRBV19
d_gene: TRBD1

CDR3aa: CASSQDWSGNMNTEAFF
CDR3nt: TGCGCCAGCAGCCAAGATTGGTCCGGGAATATGAACACTGAAGCTTTCTTT
j_gene: TRBJ1-1
abundance: .
v_gene: TRBV4-3
d_gene: .

CDR3aa: CASSLNRGPGGYTF
CDR3nt: TGTGCCAGCAGCCTAAACAGGGGGCCTGGTGGCTACACCTTC
j_gene: TRBJ1-2
abundance: .
v_gene: TRBV7-2
d_gene: TRBD1

CDR3aa: CASSLGLAGENGELFF
CDR3nt: TGTGCCAGCAGCTTGGGACTAGCGGGGGAGAACGGGGAGCTGTTTTTT
j_gene: TRBJ2-2
abundance: once
v_gene: TRBV7-7
d_gene: TRBD2

CDR3aa: CASSLGSREEF
CDR3nt: TGTGCCAGCAGCTTGGGATCCAGAGAAGAATTT
j_gene: TRBJ1-6
abundance: .
v_gene: TRBV7-8
d_gene: .

CDR3aa: CASRPGTPRSSYNEQFF
CDR3nt: TGTGCCAGCAGGCCCGGGACTCCACGGAGTAGTTACAATGAGCAGTTCTTC
j_gene: TRBJ2-1
abundance: .
v_gene: TRBV2
d_gene: .

CDR3aa: CASRRQGTYEQYF
CDR3nt: TGTGCCAGCAGAAGACAGGGAACCTACGAGCAGTACTTC
j_gene: TRBJ2-7
abundance: once
v_gene: TRBV12-3/TRBV12-4
d_gene: TRBD1

CDR3aa: CSATPTAHRDQETQYF
CDR3nt: TGCAGTGCTACTCCGACAGCCCACAGGGACCAAGAGACCCAGTACTTC
j_gene: TRBJ2-5
abundance: .
v_gene: TRBV20-1
d_gene: .

CDR3aa: CASSSRPGLYGSMETQYF
CDR3nt: TGTGCCAGCAGTAGCCGTCCGGGACTATACGGGTCGATGGAGACCCAGTACTTC
j_gene: TRBJ2-5
abundance: .
v_gene: TRBV7-9
d_gene: TRBD2

CDR3aa: CASSIGQGVYEQYF
CDR3nt: TGTGCCAGCAGTATAGGACAGGGGGTATACGAGCAGTACTTC
j_gene: TRBJ2-7
abundance: .
v_gene: TRBV9
d_gene: TRBD1

CDR3aa: CATSPTRTTYNEQFF
CDR3nt: TGTGCCACCAGCCCGACCCGGACAACCTACAATGAGCAGTTCTTC
j_gene: TRBJ2-1
abundance: many
v_gene: TRBV15
d_gene: .

CDR3aa: CSAWVRPYEQYF
CDR3nt: TGCAGTGCTTGGGTCAGACCCTACGAGCAGTACTTC
j_gene: TRBJ2-7
abundance: many
v_gene: TRBV20-1
d_gene: .

CDR3aa: CSAPATGEQFF
CDR3nt: TGCAGTGCCCCCGCGACCGGCGAGCAGTTCTTC
j_gene: TRBJ2-1
abundance: few
v_gene: TRBV20-1
d_gene: .

CDR3aa: CASSATQNTEAFF
CDR3nt: TGTGCCAGCAGCGCGACCCAGAACACTGAAGCTTTCTTT
j_gene: TRBJ1-1
abundance: .
v_gene: TRBV9
d_gene: .

CDR3aa: CASSPGAISNQPQHF
CDR3nt: TGTGCCAGCAGCCCGGGGGCTATTAGCAATCAGCCCCAGCATTTT
j_gene: TRBJ1-5
abundance: many
v_gene: TRBV12-3/TRBV12-4
d_gene: .

CDR3aa: CATSDPDQPQHF
CDR3nt: TGTGCCACCAGTGACCCGGATCAGCCCCAGCATTTT
j_gene: TRBJ1-5
abundance: few
v_gene: TRBV24-1
d_gene: .